This record concerns one TCR beta chain sequence. The antigen it binds to is not known. Base qualities are not at hand, and no much larger clone is one base apart. Measured from the cysteine to the phenylalanine, the CDR3 is 15 residues long. The kept DNA is CDR3 alone, 45 bases in frame from the first base. According to the germline V gene, CDR1 reads MNHEY and CDR2 reads SVGAGI. Trimmed from V: 2 bases; trimmed from J: 1 base; junction bases lacking a gene match: 2. The CDR3 regions of human TCRbeta chains were analyzed by immunosequencing. For the original study's pipeline: TCRs in the repertoires were matched against a reference library of SARS-CoV-2-specific TCRs that had been generated with the MIRA antigen-specificity platform. Breadth was defined as the fraction of unique TCRs that were SARS-CoV-2-associated, and depth was defined as the fraction of total T cells that were SARS-CoV-2-associated. Using the MIRA data, each spike-specific TCR was assigned both to the spike region to which the TCR was reactive and to a CD4 or CD8 class. Log10-transformed breadth and depth values were compared by one-way ANOVA with Sidak's multiple comparisons tests. TCRdb provides this immuneACCESS table in a form limited to in-frame rearrangements. Some clones are lacking; in checked studies, under half of them reflect an unresolved V gene, and why the rest are absent is not known. Clone size and V and J calls were adopted from that table, with D and trimming inferred from the DNA. For this sample there are around 150,000 clones; roughly 91% appear just once. Together, the top ten hold less than 6.5% of the sample.

What the time point label conveys for this sample: about 28 days (+/-7) after the second vaccine dose. AZD1222 recipients given second doses at about 4 weeks or at about 12 weeks were pooled, since spike-specific TCR depth and breadth were not found to differ between the two schedules. Vaccinee samples came from UK trials COV001 and COV002, including a single-blind randomized controlled phase 2/3 trial of AZD1222 (ChAdOx1 nCoV-19) in healthy adults. Trial participant PBMC samples were collected at day 0 and day 28 after the second dose for TCRbeta chain sequencing. The data belong to a study of T cell responses to AZD1222 COVID-19 vaccine (dated by TCRdb to the early 2020s). General notes on the study: A total of about 250 trial participants underwent TCR sequencing, of whom roughly 210 had received two doses of AZD1222 and around 26 had received two doses of the MenACWY control vaccine. Trial participants were enrolled by age into subgroups of 18-55, 56-69 and 70-plus years, and about 150, 27 and 61 TCR-sequenced participants, respectively, were included in these subgroups.

Results the study describes overall, beyond this receptor: Conclusions about previously exposed vaccinees were limited because only six AZD1222 recipients were SARS-CoV-2 seropositive at baseline. After two AZD1222 doses, both the breadth and the depth of spike-specific TCRs were significantly higher than at day 0 and than in MenACWY recipients. Because no day 14 peak-response samples were available, the repertoires could be characterized only after the peak T cell response. Reportedly, almost half of the unique spike-specific TCRs recognized epitopes lying outside the regions that are mutated in the B.1.351 and B.1.1.7 variants. CD4 TCRs associated with the vaccine covered the entire spike protein, and the dominant responses were in regions 160-218 and 743-854. The 56-69-year group was small, and its depth increase did not reach significance, likely because of low power. Participants were mostly white British and included more females than males, and it was suggested by the authors that clonal diversity may have been underestimated.

Here the chain combines TRBV6-5 and TRBJ1-3; 7 bases in between match TRBD1. The receptor was derived from an adult who received the AZD1222 COVID-19 vaccine. Sequences were derived from peripheral blood, sampled 28 days after the second AZD1222 dose. This receptor carries the CDR3 CASSYQTGSGNTIYF. The bases are TGTGCCAGCAGTTACCAGACAGGGTCTGGAAACACCATATATTTT.